Listed below are T cell receptor beta chains from one sample, sequenced in a study of CD8+CD57+ T cells in acquired aplastic anemia. TCRdb re-called the reads through MiXCR, storing one row per CDR3 protein. Of about 180,000 distinct CDR3 sequences listed, around half were seen once; the top ten hold under 1.2%. Specimen: sorted CD4+, CD8+, or CD8+CD57+ T cells (not recorded which) from PBMCs. All receptors derive from a human donor with aplastic anemia. CDR3s leave out the opening cysteine and the closing phenylalanine or tryptophan. Each record gives: J gene, V gene, CDR3 protein.

TRBJ1-1	TRBV29-1	SVAGTGTTEAF
TRBJ2-3	TRBV5-4	ASSSTRFTDTQY
TRBJ2-7	TRBV7-2	ASSSADRVGEQY
TRBJ2-3	TRBV12-3/TRBV12-4	ASSLQISTDTQY
TRBJ2-1	TRBV7-8	ASSLYRQASYNEQF
TRBJ2-2	TRBV11-1	ASSLRGGQGEDTGELF
TRBJ2-3	TRBV2	ASRTSGGADTQY
TRBJ2-7	TRBV7-8	ASSLGRGTYEQY
TRBJ1-6	TRBV7-3	ASSLNPDSPLH
TRBJ2-7	TRBV9	ASSVGGTMSHEQY
TRBJ2-7	TRBV2	ASSENVGYEQY
TRBJ2-3	TRBV7-9	ASSFGTGLGTQY
TRBJ2-3	TRBV5-1	ASSLGRVLGTDTQY
TRBJ2-7	TRBV20-1	SAPRTGDTGEQY
TRBJ1-2	TRBV20-1	SANYGYT
TRBJ2-3	TRBV11-1	ASSLGWASTDTQY
TRBJ2-3	TRBV20-1	SARDRAGVLDTQY
TRBJ1-5	TRBV20-1	SAGGGNQPQH
TRBJ2-5	TRBV7-9	ASSEGETQY
TRBJ2-3	TRBV10-1	ASNAGSTDTQY
TRBJ2-7	TRBV2	ASSEGLSVSYEQY
TRBJ1-2	TRBV5-4	ASSYILTVGNYGYT
TRBJ2-3	TRBV9	ASSPRPGSTDTQY
TRBJ2-2	TRBV10-3	AGNDWGGGGELF
TRBJ1-3	TRBV13	ASSPLGGSGNTIY
TRBJ2-6	TRBV19	ASSNSGANVLT
TRBJ2-7	TRBV5-7	ASSVQDTTYEQY
TRBJ1-1	TRBV29-1	SVEAGTEAF
TRBJ2-2	TRBV13	ASSYLRTGIATGELF
TRBJ1-5	TRBV6-1	ASSVWGARQPQH
TRBJ1-2	TRBV10-3	AIGARDDYGYT
TRBJ2-7	TRBV2	ASREGGSYEQY